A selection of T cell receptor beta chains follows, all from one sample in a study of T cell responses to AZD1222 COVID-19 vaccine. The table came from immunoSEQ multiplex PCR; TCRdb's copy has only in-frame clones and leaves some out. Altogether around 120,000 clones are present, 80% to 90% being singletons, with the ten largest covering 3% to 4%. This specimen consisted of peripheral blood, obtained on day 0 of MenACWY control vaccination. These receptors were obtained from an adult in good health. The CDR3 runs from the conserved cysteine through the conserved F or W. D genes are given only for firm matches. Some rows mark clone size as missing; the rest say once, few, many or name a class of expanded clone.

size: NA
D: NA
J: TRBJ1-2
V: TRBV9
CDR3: CASSVGPEEFYGYTF
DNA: TGTGCCAGCAGCGTAGGACCGGAAGAGTTCTATGGCTACACCTTC

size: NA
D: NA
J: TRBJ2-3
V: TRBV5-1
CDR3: CASSLTKSTSTDTQYF
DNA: TGCGCCAGCAGCCTGACAAAGTCAACTAGCACAGATACGCAGTATTTT

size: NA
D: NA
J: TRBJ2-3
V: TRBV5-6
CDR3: CASSLLEGDTQYF
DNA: TGTGCCAGCAGCTTATTAGAAGGGGATACGCAGTATTTT

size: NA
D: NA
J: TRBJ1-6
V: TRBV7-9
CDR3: CASRSGTSGNSPLHF
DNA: TGTGCCAGCAGATCCGGGACATCCGGTAATTCACCCCTCCACTTT

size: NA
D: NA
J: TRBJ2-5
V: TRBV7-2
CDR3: CASSLAGLGETQYF
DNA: TGTGCCAGCAGCTTAGCGGGGCTGGGGGAGACCCAGTACTTC

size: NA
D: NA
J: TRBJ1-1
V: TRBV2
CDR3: CASSRDISEAFF
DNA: TGTGCCAGCAGTCGTGACATCTCTGAAGCTTTCTTT

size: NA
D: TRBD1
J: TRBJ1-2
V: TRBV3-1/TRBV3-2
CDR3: CASSPRDRGGYGYTF
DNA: TGTGCCAGCAGCCCTAGGGACAGGGGAGGTTATGGCTACACCTTC

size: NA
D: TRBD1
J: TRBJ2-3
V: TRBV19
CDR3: CASSITGTASTQYF
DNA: TGTGCCAGTAGTATCACCGGGACAGCGAGTACGCAGTATTTT

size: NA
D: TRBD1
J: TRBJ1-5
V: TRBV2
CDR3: CASNLIGQGYQPQHF
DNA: TGTGCCAGCAATTTGATCGGACAGGGATATCAGCCCCAGCATTTT

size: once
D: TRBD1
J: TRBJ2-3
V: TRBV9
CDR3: CASSVRGQGRRYF
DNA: TGTGCCAGCAGCGTTCGTGGACAGGGACGTCGGTATTTT